The sequence of this T cell receptor (beta chain) was determined in a study of blood T cell repertoires in COVID-19. The CDR3 has 16 amino acids. Germline V CDR1 and CDR2: SGHRS, YFSETQ. Trimming cost V 0 bases and J 0 bases, with 9 bases left between them. Only in-frame clones appear in the TCRdb table, and some are missing; sequencing was by immunoSEQ multiplex PCR. The repertoire consists of roughly 340,000 clones, with 88% occurring once and the leading ten covering 7.3%. The TCR sequence derives from a woman in her 70s with COVID-19, enrolled during active disease. The material sequenced was peripheral blood. V and J are TRBV5-1 and TRBJ1-4; D call uncertain. Here the CDR3 DNA reads TGCGCCAGCAGCTTGGGGTACATCTCAACTAATGAAAAACTGTTTTTT. Its translation is CASSLGYISTNEKLFF.